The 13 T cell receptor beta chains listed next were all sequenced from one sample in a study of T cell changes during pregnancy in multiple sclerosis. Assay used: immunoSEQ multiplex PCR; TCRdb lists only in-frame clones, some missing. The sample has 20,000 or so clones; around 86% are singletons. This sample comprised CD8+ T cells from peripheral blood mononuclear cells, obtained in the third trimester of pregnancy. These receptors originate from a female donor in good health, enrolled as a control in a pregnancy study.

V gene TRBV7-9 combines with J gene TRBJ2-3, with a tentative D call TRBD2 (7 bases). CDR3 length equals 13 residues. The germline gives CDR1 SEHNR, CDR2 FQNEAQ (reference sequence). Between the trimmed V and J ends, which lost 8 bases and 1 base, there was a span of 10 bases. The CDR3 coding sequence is TGTGCCAGCGTAGGGGGGGGCACAGATACGCAGTATTTT. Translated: CASVGGGTDTQYF.

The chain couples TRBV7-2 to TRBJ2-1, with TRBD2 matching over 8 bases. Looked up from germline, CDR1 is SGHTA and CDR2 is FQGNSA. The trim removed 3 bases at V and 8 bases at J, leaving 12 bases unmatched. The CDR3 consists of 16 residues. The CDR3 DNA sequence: TGTGCCAGCAGCTTCCCCACAGCGGGAGTTTACGATGAGCAGTTCTTC. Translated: CASSFPTAGVYDEQFF.

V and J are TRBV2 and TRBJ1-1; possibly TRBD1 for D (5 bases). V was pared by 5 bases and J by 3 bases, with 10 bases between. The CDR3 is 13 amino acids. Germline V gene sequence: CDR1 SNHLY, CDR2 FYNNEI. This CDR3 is CASSPTGYTEAFF. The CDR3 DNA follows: TGTGCCAGCAGTCCTACAGGTTACACTGAAGCTTTCTTT.

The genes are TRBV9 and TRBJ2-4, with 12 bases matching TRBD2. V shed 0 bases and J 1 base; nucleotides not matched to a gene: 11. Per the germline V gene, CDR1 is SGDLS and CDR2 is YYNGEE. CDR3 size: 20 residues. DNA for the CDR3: TGTGCCAGCAGCGTAGATGGGAGTCTAGCGGGAGGGCCGGCCAAAAACATTCAGTACTTC. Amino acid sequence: CASSVDGSLAGGPAKNIQYF.

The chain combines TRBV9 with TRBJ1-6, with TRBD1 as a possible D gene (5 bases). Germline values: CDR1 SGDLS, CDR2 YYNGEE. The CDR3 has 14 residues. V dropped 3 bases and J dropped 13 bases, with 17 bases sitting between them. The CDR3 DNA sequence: TGTGCCAGCAGCGGTTCCGTCGGACACGAGCCCCTCCACTTT. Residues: CASSGSVGHEPLHF.

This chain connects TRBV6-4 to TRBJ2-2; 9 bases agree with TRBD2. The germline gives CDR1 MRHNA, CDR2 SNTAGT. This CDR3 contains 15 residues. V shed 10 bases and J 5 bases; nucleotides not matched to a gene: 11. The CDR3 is CATSYEAGGTGELFF. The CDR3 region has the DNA TGTGCCACCTCTTACGAAGCGGGGGGTACCGGGGAGCTGTTTTTT.

In DNA form, the CDR3 reads TGTGTCAGAAGCGGCCCGGGACAAGCTGGAAACACCATATATTTT. This gives the protein CVRSGPGQAGNTIYF. The chain links TRBV7-5 to TRBJ1-3; the listed D gene, TRBD1, was not tested against the DNA. TRBV7-5 is annotated as a pseudogene. This CDR3 is built from 15 residues.

The CDR3 is CASSSRLAADTQYF. DNA of the CDR3: TGTGCCAGCAGCTCCCGACTAGCGGCAGATACGCAGTATTTT. The rearrangement joins TRBV11-3 to TRBJ2-3; 9 positions agree with TRBD2. The CDR3 contains 14 residues. V trimming: 4 bases; J trimming: 4 bases; junction bases outside the gene matches: 3. CDR1 and CDR2 (germline): SGHNT, YENEEA.

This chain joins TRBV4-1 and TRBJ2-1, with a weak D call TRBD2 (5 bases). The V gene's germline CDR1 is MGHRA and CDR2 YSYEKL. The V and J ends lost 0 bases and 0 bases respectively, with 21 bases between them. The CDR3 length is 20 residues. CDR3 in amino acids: CASSQEDTARLTFSYNEQFF. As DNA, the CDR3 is TGCGCCAGCAGCCAAGAAGACACAGCCCGACTAACCTTCTCCTACAATGAGCAGTTCTTC.

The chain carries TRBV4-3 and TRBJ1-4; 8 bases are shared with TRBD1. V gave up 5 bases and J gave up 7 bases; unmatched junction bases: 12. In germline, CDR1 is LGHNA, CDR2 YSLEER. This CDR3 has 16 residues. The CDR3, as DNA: TGCGCCAGCAGCTTTATCACCGGGACAGGAAGTGAAAAACTGTTTTTT. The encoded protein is CASSFITGTGSEKLFF.

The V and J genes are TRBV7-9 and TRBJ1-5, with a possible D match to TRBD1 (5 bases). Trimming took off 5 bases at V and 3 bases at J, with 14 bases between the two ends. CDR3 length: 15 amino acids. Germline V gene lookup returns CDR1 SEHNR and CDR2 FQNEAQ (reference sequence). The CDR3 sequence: CASSALTDFNQPQHF. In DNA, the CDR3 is TGTGCCAGCAGCGCGTTGACAGACTTCAATCAGCCCCAGCATTTT.

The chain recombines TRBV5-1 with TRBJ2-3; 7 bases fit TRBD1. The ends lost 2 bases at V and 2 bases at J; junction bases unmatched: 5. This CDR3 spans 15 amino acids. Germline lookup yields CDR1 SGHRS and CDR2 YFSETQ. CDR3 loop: CASSFLGTVTDTQYF. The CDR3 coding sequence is TGCGCCAGCAGCTTTTTAGGGACAGTCACAGATACGCAGTATTTT.

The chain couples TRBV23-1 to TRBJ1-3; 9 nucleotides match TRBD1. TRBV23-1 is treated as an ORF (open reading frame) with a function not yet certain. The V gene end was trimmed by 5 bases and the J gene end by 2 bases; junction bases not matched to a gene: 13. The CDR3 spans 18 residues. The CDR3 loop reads CASSVITGGETPGNTIYF. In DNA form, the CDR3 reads TGCGCCAGCAGTGTAATTACAGGGGGCGAAACGCCTGGAAACACCATATATTTT.